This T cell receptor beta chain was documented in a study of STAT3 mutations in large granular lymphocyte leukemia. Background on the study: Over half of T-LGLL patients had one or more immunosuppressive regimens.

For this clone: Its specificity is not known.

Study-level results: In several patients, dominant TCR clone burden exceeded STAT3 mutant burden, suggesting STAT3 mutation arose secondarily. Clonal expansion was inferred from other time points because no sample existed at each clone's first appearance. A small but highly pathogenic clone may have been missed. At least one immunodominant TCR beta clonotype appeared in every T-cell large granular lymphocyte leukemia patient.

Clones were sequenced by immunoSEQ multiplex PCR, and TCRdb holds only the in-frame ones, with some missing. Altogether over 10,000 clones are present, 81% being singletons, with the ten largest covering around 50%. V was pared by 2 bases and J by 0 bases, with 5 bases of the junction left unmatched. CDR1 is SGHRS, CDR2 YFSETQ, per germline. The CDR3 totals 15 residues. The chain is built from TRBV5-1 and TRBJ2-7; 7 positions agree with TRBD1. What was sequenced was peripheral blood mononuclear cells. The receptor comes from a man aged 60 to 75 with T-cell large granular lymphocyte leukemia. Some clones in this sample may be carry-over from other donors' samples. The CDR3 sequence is CASSLGTVSSYEQYF. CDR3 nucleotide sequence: TGCGCCAGCAGCTTAGGGACAGTGAGCTCCTACGAGCAGTACTTC.